This is a list of T cell receptor beta chains from one sample in a study of blood T cell repertoires in COVID-19. This table comes from immunoSEQ multiplex PCR, and its TCRdb copy is limited to in-frame clones, with some not included. The data contain tens of thousands of clones, over 80% of them seen just once; the ten biggest clones take up about 10%. The sample was peripheral blood. Source of these receptors: a human donor in a cohort sampled during active COVID-19. CDR3s include the opening cysteine and the closing phenylalanine or tryptophan. Fields, in order: clone size, V gene, J gene, D gene, CDR3 DNA, CDR3 protein. The D gene is left open where the match is weak. Size is stated for part of the rows, as once, few or many counts, or as a class when the clone is expanded.

clone size: few; V gene: TRBV28; J gene: TRBJ1-5; D gene: TRBD1; CDR3 DNA: TGTGCCAGCAGGCGACAGGGGAAAGGGGGCAATCAGCCCCAGCATTTT; CDR3 protein: CASRRQGKGGNQPQHF
clone size: once; V gene: TRBV5-1; J gene: TRBJ2-6; D gene: NA; CDR3 DNA: TGCGCCAGCAGCTTAGACGGGGAGGCCGGGGCCAACGTCCTGACTTTC; CDR3 protein: CASSLDGEAGANVLTF
clone size: once; V gene: TRBV28; J gene: TRBJ2-7; D gene: TRBD1; CDR3 DNA: TGTGCCAGCAGTTTATGGCGGACAGGGGGCGCCGAGCAGTACTTC; CDR3 protein: CASSLWRTGGAEQYF
clone size: NA; V gene: TRBV19; J gene: TRBJ1-1; D gene: TRBD1; CDR3 DNA: TGTGCCAGTAGTGAGGGGGCGAACACTGAAGCTTTCTTT; CDR3 protein: CASSEGANTEAFF
clone size: once; V gene: TRBV28; J gene: TRBJ1-1; D gene: TRBD1; CDR3 DNA: TGTGCCAGCAGTGCGAACAGGGGCTTCCGGTCTGAAGCTTTCTTT; CDR3 protein: CASSANRGFRSEAFF
clone size: NA; V gene: TRBV7-8; J gene: TRBJ1-3; D gene: NA; CDR3 DNA: TGTGCCAGCAGACGAGGACAGAACTCTGGAAACACCATATATTTT; CDR3 protein: CASRRGQNSGNTIYF
clone size: NA; V gene: TRBV12-2; J gene: TRBJ2-5; D gene: NA; CDR3 DNA: TGTGCAAGTCGCTTAGCGGGACTAGCGGGAGAGGGGGAGACCCAGTACTTC; CDR3 protein: CASRLAGLAGEGETQYF
clone size: NA; V gene: TRBV19; J gene: TRBJ2-3; D gene: TRBD2; CDR3 DNA: TGTGCCAGTAGTTTGACTAGCGGCTTCACAGATACGCAGTATTTT; CDR3 protein: CASSLTSGFTDTQYF
clone size: NA; V gene: TRBV15; J gene: TRBJ2-3; D gene: NA; CDR3 DNA: TGTGCCGCCAGCCCGGGGGTGTTCAGGGACACAGATACGCAGTATTTT; CDR3 protein: CAASPGVFRDTDTQYF
clone size: NA; V gene: TRBV19; J gene: TRBJ1-5; D gene: NA; CDR3 DNA: TGTGCCAGTACCCAGGGAAGGGGTCAGCCCCAGCATTTT; CDR3 protein: CASTQGRGQPQHF
clone size: NA; V gene: TRBV10-3; J gene: TRBJ2-7; D gene: TRBD1; CDR3 DNA: TGTGCCATCAGCCTGGCCGGGACAGAAAAACACGAGCAGTACTTC; CDR3 protein: CAISLAGTEKHEQYF
clone size: NA; V gene: TRBV19; J gene: TRBJ1-6; D gene: TRBD1; CDR3 DNA: TGTGCCAGTAGTATAACCGGGGACAGGGGAAATTCACCCCTCCACTTT; CDR3 protein: CASSITGDRGNSPLHF
clone size: NA; V gene: TRBV10-3; J gene: TRBJ1-1; D gene: TRBD1; CDR3 DNA: TGTGCCATCAGAAAGGGGGCTACTGGCGACACTGAAGCTTTCTTT; CDR3 protein: CAIRKGATGDTEAFF
clone size: once; V gene: TRBV7-2; J gene: TRBJ2-7; D gene: NA; CDR3 DNA: TGTGCCAGCAGCTTCCGGGACACCTACGAGCAGTACTTC; CDR3 protein: CASSFRDTYEQYF
clone size: NA; V gene: TRBV15; J gene: TRBJ2-3; D gene: NA; CDR3 DNA: TGTGCCACCAGCAGAGATCTCAGGGCCGGTACGCAGTATTTT; CDR3 protein: CATSRDLRAGTQYF
clone size: NA; V gene: TRBV28; J gene: TRBJ2-2; D gene: NA; CDR3 DNA: TGTGCCAGCAGTCCAAACGGACTATTCGGGGAGCTGTTTTTT; CDR3 protein: CASSPNGLFGELFF
clone size: NA; V gene: TRBV18; J gene: TRBJ2-5; D gene: NA; CDR3 DNA: TGTGCCAGCTCACCACCGTCGGAGACAGAGACCCAGTACTTC; CDR3 protein: CASSPPSETETQYF
clone size: NA; V gene: TRBV5-1; J gene: TRBJ2-6; D gene: TRBD2; CDR3 DNA: TGCGCCAGCAGCTTGGATCCACTAGCGGGAGGCCCGGCTGGGGCCAACGTCCTGACTTTC; CDR3 protein: CASSLDPLAGGPAGANVLTF
clone size: NA; V gene: TRBV3-1/TRBV3-2; J gene: TRBJ2-1; D gene: TRBD1; CDR3 DNA: TGTGCCAGCAGCCAAGGTGGCGGACAGGCCTACAATGAGCAGTTCTTC; CDR3 protein: CASSQGGGQAYNEQFF
clone size: NA; V gene: TRBV6-6; J gene: TRBJ1-5; D gene: NA; CDR3 DNA: TGTGCCAGCGACGGGGGTAGTACTTACCAGCCCCAGCATTTT; CDR3 protein: CASDGGSTYQPQHF
clone size: NA; V gene: TRBV28; J gene: TRBJ2-1; D gene: NA; CDR3 DNA: TGTGCCAGCAGTCCTCCGGGGTACAATGAGCAGTTCTTC; CDR3 protein: CASSPPGYNEQFF
clone size: NA; V gene: TRBV18; J gene: TRBJ1-4; D gene: TRBD1; CDR3 DNA: TGTGCCAGCTCACGTACCGGGACAGTAAATGAAAAACTGTTTTTT; CDR3 protein: CASSRTGTVNEKLFF
clone size: once; V gene: TRBV9; J gene: TRBJ1-3; D gene: NA; CDR3 DNA: TGTGCCAGCAGCGCGTATGGACAGAGCTCTGGAAACACCATATATTTT; CDR3 protein: CASSAYGQSSGNTIYF
clone size: few; V gene: TRBV15; J gene: TRBJ1-1; D gene: NA; CDR3 DNA: TGTGCCACCAGCAGAGGTAACAGGGTAGGCACTGAAGCTTTCTTT; CDR3 protein: CATSRGNRVGTEAFF
clone size: NA; V gene: TRBV10-1; J gene: TRBJ2-7; D gene: TRBD2; CDR3 DNA: TGCGCCAGCAGTGAGTCGACTAGCGGGAGCTACGAGCAGTACTTC; CDR3 protein: CASSESTSGSYEQYF
clone size: few; V gene: TRBV27; J gene: TRBJ2-7; D gene: NA; CDR3 DNA: TGTGCCAGCAGTTCCTCACTGACCTACGAGCAGTACTTC; CDR3 protein: CASSSSLTYEQYF
clone size: NA; V gene: TRBV6-5; J gene: TRBJ1-1; D gene: NA; CDR3 DNA: TGTGCCAGCAGTAACTCGGGAGGAGGGGCTAACACTGAAGCTTTCTTT; CDR3 protein: CASSNSGGGANTEAFF
clone size: NA; V gene: TRBV19; J gene: TRBJ2-6; D gene: TRBD2; CDR3 DNA: TGTGCCAGTAACTCCAATGCGGGAGGAGCAATCTCTGGGGCCAACGTCCTGACTTTC; CDR3 protein: CASNSNAGGAISGANVLTF
clone size: NA; V gene: TRBV13; J gene: TRBJ2-7; D gene: TRBD1; CDR3 DNA: TGTGCCAGCAGCCAAGGACAGGGGGACTACGAGCAGTACTTC; CDR3 protein: CASSQGQGDYEQYF
clone size: NA; V gene: TRBV7-9; J gene: TRBJ2-3; D gene: NA; CDR3 DNA: TGTGCCAGCAGCTTAGATCGGCAGAAGAGGATAGATACGCAGTATTTT; CDR3 protein: CASSLDRQKRIDTQYF
clone size: NA; V gene: TRBV5-1; J gene: TRBJ2-5; D gene: TRBD2; CDR3 DNA: TGCGCCAGCAGCTTGGCCCGCCAGACTAGCGGGAGTGGGGAGACCCAGTACTTC; CDR3 protein: CASSLARQTSGSGETQYF
clone size: once; V gene: TRBV11-2; J gene: TRBJ2-5; D gene: NA; CDR3 DNA: TGTGCCAGCAGCTCCCTGGGCTACCCCCAAGAGACCCAGTACTTC; CDR3 protein: CASSSLGYPQETQYF
clone size: NA; V gene: TRBV7-2; J gene: TRBJ2-5; D gene: NA; CDR3 DNA: TGTGCCAGCAGCGGGGCGGGAAACCAAGAGACCCAGTACTTC; CDR3 protein: CASSGAGNQETQYF
clone size: once; V gene: TRBV10-3; J gene: TRBJ1-6; D gene: NA; CDR3 DNA: TGTGCCATCAGTGAGTCGAAACAGGCTGATTCACCCCTCCACTTT; CDR3 protein: CAISESKQADSPLHF
clone size: once; V gene: TRBV5-1; J gene: TRBJ1-2; D gene: TRBD1; CDR3 DNA: TGCGCCAGCAGCCCTACAGGGGGACGGGGCTATGGCTACACCTTC; CDR3 protein: CASSPTGGRGYGYTF
clone size: few; V gene: TRBV9; J gene: TRBJ1-3; D gene: TRBD1; CDR3 DNA: TGTGCCAGCAGCGTGAAACGGGACAGTATCTCTGGAAACACCATATATTTT; CDR3 protein: CASSVKRDSISGNTIYF
clone size: NA; V gene: TRBV15; J gene: TRBJ2-2; D gene: NA; CDR3 DNA: TGTGCCACCAGCAGAGACCCCCCTAATAACAGGTCCAGGGTAATCGCCGGGGAGCTGTTTTTT; CDR3 protein: CATSRDPPNNRSRVIAGELFF
clone size: NA; V gene: TRBV5-1; J gene: TRBJ1-1; D gene: NA; CDR3 DNA: TGCGCCAGCAGCGAACCGGGCACTGAAGCTTTCTTT; CDR3 protein: CASSEPGTEAFF
clone size: NA; V gene: TRBV28; J gene: TRBJ1-5; D gene: TRBD1; CDR3 DNA: TGTGCCAGCAGTTTATATGGACAGGGGTGGCATCAGCCCCAGCATTTT; CDR3 protein: CASSLYGQGWHQPQHF
clone size: NA; V gene: TRBV27; J gene: TRBJ2-7; D gene: NA; CDR3 DNA: TGTGCCAGCAGGCCCGGACAGTTGCGCGCCTACGAGCAGTACTTC; CDR3 protein: CASRPGQLRAYEQYF
clone size: NA; V gene: TRBV5-1; J gene: TRBJ2-5; D gene: TRBD1; CDR3 DNA: TGCGCCAGCAGCCGACAGGGGGAGGTGGAGACCCAGTACTTC; CDR3 protein: CASSRQGEVETQYF
clone size: NA; V gene: TRBV28; J gene: TRBJ2-3; D gene: TRBD1; CDR3 DNA: TGTGCCAGCAGTTCCGACAGGGGTGACACAGATACGCAGTATTTT; CDR3 protein: CASSSDRGDTDTQYF
clone size: NA; V gene: TRBV7-3; J gene: TRBJ2-3; D gene: TRBD2; CDR3 DNA: TGTGCCAGCAGCTTAAATGGGCGGGGGGCACGCACAGATACGCAGTATTTT; CDR3 protein: CASSLNGRGARTDTQYF
clone size: NA; V gene: TRBV6-6; J gene: TRBJ1-3; D gene: TRBD1; CDR3 DNA: TGTGCCAGCAGTCGTGACAGGGTCACAGGAAACACCATATATTTT; CDR3 protein: CASSRDRVTGNTIYF
clone size: NA; V gene: TRBV10-3; J gene: TRBJ1-3; D gene: TRBD1; CDR3 DNA: TGTGCCATCAGTTCGGGACAGACCTCTGGAAACACCATATATTTT; CDR3 protein: CAISSGQTSGNTIYF
clone size: NA; V gene: TRBV6-2/TRBV6-3; J gene: TRBJ1-2; D gene: NA; CDR3 DNA: TGTGCCAGCAGTTACGGAGGAGCTAGGACAGACGATGGCTACACCTTC; CDR3 protein: CASSYGGARTDDGYTF
clone size: NA; V gene: TRBV6-2/TRBV6-3; J gene: TRBJ2-7; D gene: NA; CDR3 DNA: TGTGCCAGCAGCAGGATCCCGACAGTGTTACTCGAGCAGTACTTC; CDR3 protein: CASSRIPTVLLEQYF
clone size: NA; V gene: TRBV4-2; J gene: TRBJ2-4; D gene: TRBD1; CDR3 DNA: TGTGCCAGCAGCCAGGCGGGACAGGGCGATAACATTCAGTACTTC; CDR3 protein: CASSQAGQGDNIQYF
clone size: NA; V gene: TRBV5-1; J gene: TRBJ2-7; D gene: TRBD2; CDR3 DNA: TGCGCCAGCAGCTTGGCGGGAGGGCTCGAGCAGTACTTC; CDR3 protein: CASSLAGGLEQYF
clone size: few; V gene: TRBV28; J gene: TRBJ1-6; D gene: TRBD1; CDR3 DNA: TGTGCCAGCAGACAGGGGGTTTCACCCCTCCACTTT; CDR3 protein: CASRQGVSPLHF
clone size: NA; V gene: TRBV5-1; J gene: TRBJ2-3; D gene: TRBD2; CDR3 DNA: TGCGCCAGCAGCTTGGCACTAGCGGGAGGGCAGGCAGATACGCAGTATTTT; CDR3 protein: CASSLALAGGQADTQYF
clone size: NA; V gene: TRBV27; J gene: TRBJ2-7; D gene: TRBD2; CDR3 DNA: TGTGCCAGCAGTTCAACGCGACTAGCGGGTTTCTCCTACGAGCAGTACTTC; CDR3 protein: CASSSTRLAGFSYEQYF
clone size: NA; V gene: TRBV27; J gene: TRBJ2-3; D gene: TRBD2; CDR3 DNA: TGTGCCAGCAGTCTACGACACCGACTAGCGGGAGACTCAGATACGCAGTATTTT; CDR3 protein: CASSLRHRLAGDSDTQYF
clone size: NA; V gene: TRBV18; J gene: TRBJ2-3; D gene: NA; CDR3 DNA: TGTGCCAGCTCACCATTAGACTCGACAGATACGCAGTATTTT; CDR3 protein: CASSPLDSTDTQYF
clone size: NA; V gene: TRBV9; J gene: TRBJ2-3; D gene: TRBD2; CDR3 DNA: TGTGCCAGCAGCGTGGTAAGCGGGGGGGCGGGCACAGATACGCAGTATTTT; CDR3 protein: CASSVVSGGAGTDTQYF
clone size: NA; V gene: TRBV6-6; J gene: TRBJ2-3; D gene: NA; CDR3 DNA: TGTGCCAGTGACACGGCTGATCAAGATACGCAGTATTTT; CDR3 protein: CASDTADQDTQYF
clone size: NA; V gene: TRBV4-3; J gene: TRBJ2-2; D gene: TRBD1; CDR3 DNA: TGCGCCAGCAGCCAGCAGGGGGCTGTCACCGGGGAGCTGTTTTTT; CDR3 protein: CASSQQGAVTGELFF
clone size: NA; V gene: TRBV7-3; J gene: TRBJ2-2; D gene: TRBD2; CDR3 DNA: TGTGCCAGCAGCCTGGGACTAGCGGGAAACACCGGGGAGCTGTTTTTT; CDR3 protein: CASSLGLAGNTGELFF